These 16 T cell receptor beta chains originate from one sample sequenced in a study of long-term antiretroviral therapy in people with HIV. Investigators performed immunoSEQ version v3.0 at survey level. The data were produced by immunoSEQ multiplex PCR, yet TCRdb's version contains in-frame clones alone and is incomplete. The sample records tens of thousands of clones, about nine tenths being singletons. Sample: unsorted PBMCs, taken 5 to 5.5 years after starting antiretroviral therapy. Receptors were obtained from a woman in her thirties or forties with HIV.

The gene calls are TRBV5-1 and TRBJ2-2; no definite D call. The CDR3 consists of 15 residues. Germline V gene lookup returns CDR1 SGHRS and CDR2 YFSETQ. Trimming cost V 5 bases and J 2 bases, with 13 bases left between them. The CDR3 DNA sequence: TGCGCCAGCAGTCCGAAGACCGCCAACACCGGGGAGCTGTTTTTT. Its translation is CASSPKTANTGELFF.

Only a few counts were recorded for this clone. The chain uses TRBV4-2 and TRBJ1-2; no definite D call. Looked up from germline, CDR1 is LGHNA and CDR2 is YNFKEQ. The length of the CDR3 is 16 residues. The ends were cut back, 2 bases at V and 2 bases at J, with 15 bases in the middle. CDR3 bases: TGTGCCAGCAGCCAAAGCACTCAATCGTCCAACTATGGCTACACCTTC. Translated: CASSQSTQSSNYGYTF.

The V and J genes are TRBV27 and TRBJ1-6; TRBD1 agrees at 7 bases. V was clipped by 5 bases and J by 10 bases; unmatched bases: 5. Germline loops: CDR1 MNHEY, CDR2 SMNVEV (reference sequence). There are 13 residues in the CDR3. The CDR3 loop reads CASSLTGRSPLHF. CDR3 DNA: TGTGCCAGCAGTCTGACAGGGCGCTCACCCCTCCACTTT.

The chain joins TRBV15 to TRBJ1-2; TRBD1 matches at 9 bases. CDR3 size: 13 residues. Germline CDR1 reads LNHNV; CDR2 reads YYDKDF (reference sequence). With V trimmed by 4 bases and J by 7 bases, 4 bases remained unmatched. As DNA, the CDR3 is TGTGCCACCAGCATGGACAGGGGACGTGGCTACACCTTC. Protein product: CATSMDRGRGYTF.

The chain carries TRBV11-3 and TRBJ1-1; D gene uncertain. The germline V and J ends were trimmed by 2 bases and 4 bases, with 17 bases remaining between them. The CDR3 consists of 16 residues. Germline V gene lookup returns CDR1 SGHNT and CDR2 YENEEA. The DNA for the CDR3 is TGTGCCAGCAGCTTAATGGGGAGTCGGGGAGGCACTGAAGCTTTCTTT. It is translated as CASSLMGSRGGTEAFF. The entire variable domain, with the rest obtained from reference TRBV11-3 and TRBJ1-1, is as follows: EAGVVQSPRYKIIEKKQPVAFWCNPISGHNTLYWYLQNLGQGPELLIRYENEEAVDDSQLPKDRFSAERLKGVDSTLKIQPAELGDSAVYLCASSLMGSRGGTEAFFGQGTRLTVV.

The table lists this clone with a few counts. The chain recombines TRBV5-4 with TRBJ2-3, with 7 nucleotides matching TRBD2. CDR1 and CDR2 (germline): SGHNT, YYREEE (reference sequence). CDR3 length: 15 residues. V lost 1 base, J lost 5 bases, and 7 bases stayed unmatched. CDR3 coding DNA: TGTGCCAGCAGCTTGTGGGGCGGGGGAGGAGATACGCAGTATTTT. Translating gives CASSLWGGGGDTQYF. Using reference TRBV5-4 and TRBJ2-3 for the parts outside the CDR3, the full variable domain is ETGVTQSPTHLIKTRGQQVTLRCSSQSGHNTVSWYQQALGQGPQFIFQYYREEENGRGNFPPRFSGLQFPNYSSELNVNALELDDSALYLCASSLWGGGGDTQYFGPGTRLTVL.

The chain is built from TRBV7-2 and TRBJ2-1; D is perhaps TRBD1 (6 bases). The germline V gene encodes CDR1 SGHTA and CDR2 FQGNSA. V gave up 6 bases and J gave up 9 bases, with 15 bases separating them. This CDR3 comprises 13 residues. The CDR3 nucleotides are TGTGCCAGCAGGGGGGCCTCCGTCTTTGAGCAGTTCTTC. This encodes CASRGASVFEQFF. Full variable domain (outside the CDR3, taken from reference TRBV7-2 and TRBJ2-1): GAGVSQSPSNKVTEKGKDVELRCDPISGHTALYWYRQSLGQGLEFLIYFQGNSAPDKSGLPSDRFSAERTGGSVSTLTIQRTQQEDSAVYLCASRGASVFEQFFGPGTRLTVL.

The chain's CDR3 is CASGLDRTGAAPNYGYTF. CDR3 coding DNA: TGTGCTAGTGGTTTGGATAGGACAGGGGCGGCCCCTAACTATGGCTACACCTTC. This chain joins TRBV12-5 and TRBJ1-2; TRBD1 matches at 9 bases. Germline V CDR1 and CDR2: LGHNT, FRNRAP. Losses at the gene ends were 1 base for V and 0 bases for J; bases not matched to a gene: 9. This CDR3 region has 18 residues. The full variable domain, its missing parts supplied by reference TRBV12-5 and TRBJ1-2, is DARVTQTPRHKVTEMGQEVTMRCQPILGHNTVFWYRQTMMQGLELLAYFRNRAPLDDSGMPKDRFSAEMPDATLATLKIQPSEPRDSAVYFCASGLDRTGAAPNYGYTFGSGTRLTVV.

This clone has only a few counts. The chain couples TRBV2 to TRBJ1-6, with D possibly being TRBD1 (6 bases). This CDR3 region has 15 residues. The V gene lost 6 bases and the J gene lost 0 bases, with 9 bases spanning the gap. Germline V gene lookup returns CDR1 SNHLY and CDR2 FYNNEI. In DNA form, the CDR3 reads TGTGCCAGCAGCCAGGGGAGCTCCTATAATTCACCCCTCCACTTT. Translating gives CASSQGSSYNSPLHF.

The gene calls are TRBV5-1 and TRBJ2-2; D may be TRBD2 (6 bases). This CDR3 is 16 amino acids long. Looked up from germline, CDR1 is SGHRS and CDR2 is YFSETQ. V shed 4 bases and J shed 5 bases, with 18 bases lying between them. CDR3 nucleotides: TGCGCCAGCAGCCCCGAACTAGCCCCTGGGACCGGGGAGCTGTTTTTT. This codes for CASSPELAPGTGELFF.

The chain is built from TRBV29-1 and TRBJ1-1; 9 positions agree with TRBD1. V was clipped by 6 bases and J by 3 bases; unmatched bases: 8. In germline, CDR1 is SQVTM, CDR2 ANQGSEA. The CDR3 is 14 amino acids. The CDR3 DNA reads TGCAGCGTCAGCGAAACAGGGGGCGACACTGAAGCTTTCTTT. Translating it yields CSVSETGGDTEAFF.

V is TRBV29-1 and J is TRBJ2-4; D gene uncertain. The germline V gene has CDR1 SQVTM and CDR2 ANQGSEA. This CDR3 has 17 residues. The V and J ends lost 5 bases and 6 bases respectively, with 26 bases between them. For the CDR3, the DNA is TGCAGCGTTCGATCTATAAACAGCCAGCAACGTGGAAACATTCAGTACTTC. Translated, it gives CSVRSINSQQRGNIQYF.

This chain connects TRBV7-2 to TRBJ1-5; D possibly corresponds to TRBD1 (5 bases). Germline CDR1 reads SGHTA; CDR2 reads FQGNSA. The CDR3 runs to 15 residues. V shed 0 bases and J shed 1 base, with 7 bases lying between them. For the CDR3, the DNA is TGTGCCAGCAGCTTAGCGGACACGAGCAATCAGCCCCAGCATTTT. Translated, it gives CASSLADTSNQPQHF. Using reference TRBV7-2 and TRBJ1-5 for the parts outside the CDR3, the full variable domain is GAGVSQSPSNKVTEKGKDVELRCDPISGHTALYWYRQSLGQGLEFLIYFQGNSAPDKSGLPSDRFSAERTGGSVSTLTIQRTQQEDSAVYLCASSLADTSNQPQHFGDGTRLSIL.

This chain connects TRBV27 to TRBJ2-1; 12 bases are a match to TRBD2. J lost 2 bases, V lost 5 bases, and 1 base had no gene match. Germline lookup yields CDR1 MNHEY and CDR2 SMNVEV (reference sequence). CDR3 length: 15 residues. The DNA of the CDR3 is TGTGCCAGCAGTCGACTAGCGGGGGCCTACAATGAGCAGTTCTTC. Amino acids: CASSRLAGAYNEQFF.

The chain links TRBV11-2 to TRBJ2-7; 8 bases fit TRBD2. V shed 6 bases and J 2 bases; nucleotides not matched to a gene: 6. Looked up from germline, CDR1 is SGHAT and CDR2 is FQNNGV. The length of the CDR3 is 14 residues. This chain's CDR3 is CASRTLADAYEQYF. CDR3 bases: TGTGCCAGCAGAACACTAGCGGATGCCTACGAGCAGTACTTC.

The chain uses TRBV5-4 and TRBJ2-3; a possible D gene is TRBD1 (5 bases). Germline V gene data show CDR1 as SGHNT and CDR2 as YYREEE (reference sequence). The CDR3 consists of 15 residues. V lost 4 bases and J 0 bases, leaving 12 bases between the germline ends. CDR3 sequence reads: CASSQDTLSTDTQYF. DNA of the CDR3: TGTGCCAGCAGCCAGGACACTTTGAGCACAGATACGCAGTATTTT.